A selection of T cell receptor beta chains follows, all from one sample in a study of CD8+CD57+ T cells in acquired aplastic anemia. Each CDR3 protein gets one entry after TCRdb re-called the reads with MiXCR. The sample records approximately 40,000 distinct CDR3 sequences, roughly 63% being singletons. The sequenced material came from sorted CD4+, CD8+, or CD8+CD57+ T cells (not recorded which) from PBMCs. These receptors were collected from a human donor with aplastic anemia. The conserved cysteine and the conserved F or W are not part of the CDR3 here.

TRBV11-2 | ASSLGNRRQGAYEQY
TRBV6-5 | ASSYSGPELNTEAF
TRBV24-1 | ATGTSGKWGEQF
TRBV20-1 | SAGAGQGWNGYT
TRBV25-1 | ASSEGSYEQY
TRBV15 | ATSRDSPGSYNEQF
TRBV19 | ASSMGDSLYNEQF
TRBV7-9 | ASSPGTLQETQY
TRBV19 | ASSRQGSRNTGELF
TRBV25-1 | ASSVGFHGYT
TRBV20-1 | SVVGGETQY
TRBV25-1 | ASSVWDRRLRSPLH
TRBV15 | ATSTGGTDTQY
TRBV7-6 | ASSLYGETQY
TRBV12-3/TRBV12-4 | ASSLLVGSPLH
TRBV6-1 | ASSQGGGNGQDEQF
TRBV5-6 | ASSPGSYEQY
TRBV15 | ATQPGQLYGYT
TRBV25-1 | ASSPTSGPITEAF
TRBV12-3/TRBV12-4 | ASSPREGNSPLH
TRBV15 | ATSRGAQGSYEQY
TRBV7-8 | ASSAGTGFYGYT
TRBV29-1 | SVEFQDTENGYT
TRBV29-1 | SVQGAYEQY
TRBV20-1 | SASLQGRGQDQPQH
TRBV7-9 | ASSLMAGASPLH
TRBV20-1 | SAIPTGNYEQY
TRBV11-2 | ASSLDHRQATKLPLRGNTIY
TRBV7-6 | ASSMGQRETQY
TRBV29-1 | SVEEGEETQY
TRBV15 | ATSSSGAGYRETQY
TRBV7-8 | ASSLALTAGTYEQY